These T cell receptor beta chains were read from a single sample in a study of response to subunit inactivated influenza vaccine. MiXCR, applied by TCRdb to the RT-PCR reads, yields one record per CDR3 protein. Among some 640,000 distinct CDR3 sequences, about 15% were seen once, and the ten largest hold 6% to 7%. Sequences were derived from PBMCs from blood, sampled around 15 days before vaccination. The origin of the receptors is a man over 45 who received an inactivated influenza vaccine. Each CDR3 is given with its conserved first and last residue. Each record gives: D gene, J gene, clone size, V gene, CDR3 protein, CDR3 DNA. A D gene is named only where the DNA matches it firmly. Clone sizes are given selectively: once, few, many, or a class where the clone is expanded.

>.|TRBJ2-1|.|TRBV6-2/TRBV6-3
CASSYIGPANEQFF
TGTGCCAGCAGTTACATTGGACCGGCCAATGAGCAGTTCTTC
>.|TRBJ2-2|few|TRBV5-1
CASSRSDSGELFF
TGCGCCAGCAGCCGATCAGACAGCGGGGAGCTGTTTTTT
>TRBD2|TRBJ2-1|.|TRBV28
CASSFSPSGDNEQFF
TGTGCCAGCAGTTTCTCGCCTAGCGGGGACAATGAGCAGTTCTTC
>.|TRBJ2-1|.|TRBV24-1
CATSDLASGRDNEQFF
TGTGCCACCAGTGATTTGGCCAGCGGAAGAGACAATGAGCAGTTCTTC
>.|TRBJ2-2|many|TRBV6-5
CASSYRPGDTGELFF
TGTGCCAGCAGTTACAGGCCAGGGGACACCGGGGAGCTGTTTTTT
>TRBD1|TRBJ2-4|.|TRBV28
CASSSRTGELTLAKNIQYF
TGTGCCAGCAGTTCGCGGACAGGGGAATTAACCCTAGCCAAAAACATTCAGTACTTC
>TRBD2|TRBJ2-7|.|TRBV7-2
CASRDRGGAYEQYF
TGTGCCAGCAGAGATCGGGGGGGCGCTTACGAGCAGTACTTC
>TRBD2|TRBJ2-1|.|TRBV12-3/TRBV12-4
CASSHGLAGGLTNEQFF
TGTGCCAGCAGCCACGGACTAGCGGGGGGACTAACCAATGAGCAGTTCTTC
>.|TRBJ2-3|few|TRBV30
CAWSLRNTDTQYF
TGTGCCTGGAGCTTAAGGAACACAGATACGCAGTATTTT
>.|TRBJ2-7|few|TRBV12-3/TRBV12-4
CASSFGGQSYEQYF
TGTGCCAGCAGTTTTGGTGGGCAGAGTTACGAGCAGTACTTC